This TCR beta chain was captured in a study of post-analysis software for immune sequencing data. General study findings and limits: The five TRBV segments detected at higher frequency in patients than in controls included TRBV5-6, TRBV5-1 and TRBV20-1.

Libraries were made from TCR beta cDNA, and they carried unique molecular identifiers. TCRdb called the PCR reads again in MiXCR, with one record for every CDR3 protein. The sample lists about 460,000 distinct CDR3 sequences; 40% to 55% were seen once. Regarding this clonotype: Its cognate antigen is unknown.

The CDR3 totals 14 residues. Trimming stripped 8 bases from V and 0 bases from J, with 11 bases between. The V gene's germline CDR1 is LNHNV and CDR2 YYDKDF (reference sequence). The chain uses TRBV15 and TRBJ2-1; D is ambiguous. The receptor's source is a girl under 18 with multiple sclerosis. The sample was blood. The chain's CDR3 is CATGGLSSYNEQFF. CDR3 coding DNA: TGTGCCACCGGCGGCCTGAGCTCCTACAATGAGCAGTTCTTC. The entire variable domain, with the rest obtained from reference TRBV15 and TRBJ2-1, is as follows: DAMVIQNPRYQVTQFGKPVTLSCSQTLNHNVMYWYQQKSSQAPKLLFHYYDKDFNNEADTPDNFQSRRPNTSFCFLDIRSPGLGDTAMYLCATGGLSSYNEQFFGPGTRLTVL.